A selection of T cell receptor beta chains follows, all from one sample in a study of blood T cell repertoires in COVID-19. Produced via immunoSEQ multiplex PCR; TCRdb's table is partial and in-frame only. Of 90,000 to 100,000 clones in the sample, approximately 86% were seen once. The specimen was peripheral blood. Source of these receptors: a man of 80 years or more with acute or convalescent COVID-19. CDR3s leave out the opening cysteine and the closing phenylalanine or tryptophan. Each record gives: V gene, CDR3 protein.

>TRBV19
ASSAGQGANSPLH
>TRBV19
ANNSSPRNEKLF
>TRBV6-5
ASSDRGRDYGYT
>TRBV18
ASSPLRSSGRLGSDTQY
>TRBV7-6
ASSLGSSGGYNEQF
>TRBV6-5
AIQRENTGELF
>TRBV6-6
ASSYRGGVGELF
>TRBV7-2
ASSLLGTGVDGELF
>TRBV19
ASSIRDTINYGYT
>TRBV19
ASSIKLLGLSANEQF
>TRBV28
ASGTGNQETQY
>TRBV6-6
ASSYSGQGNEQF
>TRBV7-9
ASSLDRGSGANVLT
>TRBV28
ASSRRDRNQPQH
>TRBV5-1
ASSQFRASYNSPLH
>TRBV9
ASSAGHRASGANVLT
>TRBV24-1
ATSAAGTGDANAYEQY
>TRBV11-2
ASSLANNEQF
>TRBV6-2/TRBV6-3
ASSYTREGEQF
>TRBV29-1
SVATSGTYEQY
>TRBV19
ASGNTEAF
>TRBV19
ASSIGLAGPETQY
>TRBV5-4
ASSHGSSYEQY
>TRBV27
ASGLSGTSGYNEQF
>TRBV29-1
SARQGPYEQY
>TRBV7-3
ASSLTGTGSFYGYT
>TRBV2
ASSTPIGGRVNTGELF
>TRBV28
ASRVGQGKGYT
>TRBV11-2
ASSFNRVPSTDTQY
>TRBV7-2
ASSLTLVGEQY
>TRBV14
ASSHYWTGWF
>TRBV11-2
ASSLGLGDEF
>TRBV5-1
ASSTGLASYEQY
>TRBV10-3
AVRPGQALREQY
>TRBV5-5
ASNPGLAGGPRETQY
>TRBV7-9
ASSPGTGTYEQY
>TRBV6-5
ASKGNERGYNEQF
>TRBV28
ASSRGRTGEETQY
>TRBV9
ASSPYGNTIY
>TRBV7-2
ASNFGQGRHEQY
>TRBV6-4
ASRTSGTNEQF